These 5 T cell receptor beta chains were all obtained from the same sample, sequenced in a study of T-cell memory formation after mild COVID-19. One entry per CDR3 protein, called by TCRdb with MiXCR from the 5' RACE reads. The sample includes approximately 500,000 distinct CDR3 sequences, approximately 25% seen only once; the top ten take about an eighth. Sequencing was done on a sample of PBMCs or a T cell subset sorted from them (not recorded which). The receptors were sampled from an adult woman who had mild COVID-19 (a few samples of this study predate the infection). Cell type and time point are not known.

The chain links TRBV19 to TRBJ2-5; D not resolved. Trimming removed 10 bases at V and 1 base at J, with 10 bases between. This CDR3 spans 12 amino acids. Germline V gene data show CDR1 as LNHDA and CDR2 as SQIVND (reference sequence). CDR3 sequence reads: CATSETQETQYF. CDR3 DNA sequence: TGTGCCACCTCAGAAACCCAAGAGACCCAGTACTTC. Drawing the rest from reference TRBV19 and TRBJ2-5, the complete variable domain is DGGITQSPKYLFRKEGQNVTLSCEQNLNHDAMYWYRQDPGQGLRLIYYSQIVNDFQKGDIAEGYSVSREKKESFPLTVTSAQKNPTAFYLCATSETQETQYFGPGTRLLVL.

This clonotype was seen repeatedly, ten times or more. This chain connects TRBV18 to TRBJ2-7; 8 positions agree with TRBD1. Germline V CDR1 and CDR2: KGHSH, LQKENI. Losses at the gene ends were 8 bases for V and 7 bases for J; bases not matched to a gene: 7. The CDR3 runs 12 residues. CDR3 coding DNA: TGTGCCAGCAGCCCGGACAGGGTAGAGCAGTACTTC. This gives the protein CASSPDRVEQYF.

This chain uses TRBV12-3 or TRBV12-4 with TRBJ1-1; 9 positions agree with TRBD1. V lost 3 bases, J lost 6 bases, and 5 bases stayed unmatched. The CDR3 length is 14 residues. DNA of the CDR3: TGTGCCAGCAGTTTGGGGACAGGGTTCTCTGAAGCTTTCTTT. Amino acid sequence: CASSLGTGFSEAFF.

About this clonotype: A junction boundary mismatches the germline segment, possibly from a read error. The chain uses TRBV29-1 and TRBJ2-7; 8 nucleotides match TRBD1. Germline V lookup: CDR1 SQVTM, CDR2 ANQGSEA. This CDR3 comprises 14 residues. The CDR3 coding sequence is TGCAGCGTAGAAGGGACAGGAGCAGACTACGAGCAGTACTTC. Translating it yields CSVEGTGADYEQYF.

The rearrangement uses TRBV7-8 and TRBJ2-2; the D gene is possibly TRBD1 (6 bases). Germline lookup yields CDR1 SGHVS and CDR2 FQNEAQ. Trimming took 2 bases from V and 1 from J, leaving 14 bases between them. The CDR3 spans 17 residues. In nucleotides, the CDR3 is TGTGCCAGCAGCTTACAGGTCAGGGGTTTGAACACCGGGGAGCTGTTTTTT. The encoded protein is CASSLQVRGLNTGELFF.